This T cell receptor (beta chain) appears in the sequencing data of a study of shared clonotypes between healthy human individuals. Regarding the study as a whole: Four donors had roughly 5% of their naive CD4 clonotypes in common. Exclusively blood specimens were collected; tissue repertoires likely differ.

Germline-derived CDR1 and CDR2 are GTSNPN and SVGIG (reference sequence). This CDR3 has 16 amino acids. Trimming removed 7 bases from V and 0 bases from J, with 21 bases in between. This clone was seen a single time. As yet, its antigen is unknown. The input for sorted-subset replicate PCRs was 200 to 250 ng DNA, about 30,000 T cell genomes. How the authors handled the data: ImmunoSEQ sequences covered only the junction and lacked quality scores; filtering therefore differed. The table came from immunoSEQ multiplex PCR; TCRdb's copy has only in-frame clones and leaves some out. That table gives V, J and clone size, and the DNA gave D and trimming. The data contain approximately 1.5 million clones, 97% to 99% of them singletons.

This receptor was obtained from a man aged 25 to 40 in good health. Sequencing input: naive CD4+ T cells sorted from blood. Stated subset: CD45RA+ positively selected. This rearrangement joins TRBV30 to TRBJ1-2; D remains ambiguous. The CDR3 loop is CASKNQLRRANYGYTF. CDR3 DNA: TGTGCCTCGAAAAACCAATTGAGGAGAGCTAACTATGGCTACACCTTC.